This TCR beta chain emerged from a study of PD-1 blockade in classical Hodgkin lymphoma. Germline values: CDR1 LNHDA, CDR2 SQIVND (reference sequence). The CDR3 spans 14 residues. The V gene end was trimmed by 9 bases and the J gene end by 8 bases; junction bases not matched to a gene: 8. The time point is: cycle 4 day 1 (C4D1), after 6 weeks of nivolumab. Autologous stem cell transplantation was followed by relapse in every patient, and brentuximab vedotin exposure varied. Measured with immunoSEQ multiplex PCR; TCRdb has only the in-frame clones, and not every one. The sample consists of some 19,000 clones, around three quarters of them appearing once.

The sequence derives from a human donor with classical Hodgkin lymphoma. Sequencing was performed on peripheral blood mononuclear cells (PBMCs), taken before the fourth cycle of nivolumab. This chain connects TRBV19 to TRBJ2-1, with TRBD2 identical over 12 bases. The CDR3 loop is CASQTSGSLDEQFF. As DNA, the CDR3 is TGTGCCAGCCAGACTAGCGGGAGTTTAGATGAGCAGTTCTTC.